Following are 12 T cell receptor beta chains from one sample sequenced in a study of T cells in Graves' hyperthyroidism and ophthalmopathy (dated by TCRdb to 2018 to 2020). To prepare the library, multiplex PCR was applied. Sequencing was carried out with an Illumina HiSeq 2000. TCR beta CDR3 regions were amplified from RNA transcripts. The TCR CDR3 was subjected to a first round of RT-PCR using the HTBI primer set and the Qiagen OneStep RT-PCR kit. The public reads were reanalyzed by TCRdb: fastp trimming at Q25, MiXCR alignment, in-frame beta chains only. Identical CDR3 protein sequences are pooled into one entry, listed with their most common genes and DNA. The sample data list 370,000 or so distinct CDR3 sequences, and about a sixth of these were observed just once. Clones ranked in the top ten supply around a quarter of the sample. The source material was blood. The receptor source for this set is a young woman with Graves' hyperthyroidism that later progressed to Graves' ophthalmopathy.

V usage is TRBV24-1 and J usage is TRBJ2-1, with D perhaps matching TRBD1 or TRBD2 (5 bases each). The length of the CDR3 is 15 residues. V was cut by 4 bases and J by 8 bases, with 17 bases left in between. Germline lookup yields CDR1 KGHDR and CDR2 SFDVKD. The DNA of the CDR3 is TGTGCCACCAGTGAAAGCCGGGACCCACAGGATGAGCAGTTCTTC. Translating it yields CATSESRDPQDEQFF.

There are a few counts of this clonotype. The CDR3 reads CASSQAYYEQYF. DNA of the CDR3: TGTGCCAGCAGCCAAGCGTACTACGAGCAGTACTTC. The chain links TRBV14 to TRBJ2-7; D unresolved. Germline CDR1 and CDR2: SGHDN and FVKESK. V was cut by 1 base and J by 3 bases, with 4 bases left in between. The CDR3 totals 12 residues.

This clonotype has a count of ten or more. The V and J genes are TRBV12-3 or TRBV12-4 and TRBJ2-7, with a possible D match to TRBD1 (7 bases). Trimming removed 9 bases at V and 3 bases at J, with 18 bases between. The CDR3 length is 14 residues. The CDR3 nucleotides are TGTGCCAGTACTAAGGAGGGGGCTCTCTACGAGCAGTACTTC. Translation gives CASTKEGALYEQYF.

The chain uses TRBV6-1 and TRBJ2-7; tentative D call: TRBD1 (6 bases). V lost 6 bases and J 7 bases, leaving 19 bases between the germline ends. Germline loops: CDR1 MNHNS, CDR2 SASEGT. This CDR3 has 14 residues. DNA of the CDR3: TGTGCCAGCAGCCTACTTACAGGGTCGAGGGAGCAGTACTTC. Encoded protein: CASSLLTGSREQYF.

There are a few counts of this clonotype. The chain is built from TRBV10-3 and TRBJ2-1; 11 nucleotides align to TRBD2. CDR1 and CDR2 from the germline V gene are ENHRY and SYGVKD. This CDR3 contains 15 residues. J lost 3 bases, V lost 10 bases, and 8 bases had no gene match. CDR3 nucleotides: TGTGCCACCCTGGGGACTAGCGGTAACTACAATGAGCAGTTCTTC. Translated: CATLGTSGNYNEQFF.

This clonotype was detected ten times or more. The chain combines TRBV7-9 with TRBJ2-7; D unresolved. CDR1 is SEHNR and CDR2 is FQNEAQ in the germline V gene (reference sequence). This CDR3 contains 11 residues. V lost 8 bases, J lost 1 base, and 6 bases lay in between. Here the CDR3 DNA reads TGTGCCAGCGGTTGGTCCTACGAGCAGTACTTC. Encoded protein: CASGWSYEQYF. The whole variable domain, remainder taken from reference TRBV7-9 and TRBJ2-7, is DTGVSQNPRHKITKRGQNVTFRCDPISEHNRLYWYRQTLGQGPEFLTYFQNEAQLEKSRLLSDRFSAERPKGSFSTLEIQRTEQGDSAMYLCASGWSYEQYFGPGTRLTVT.

This clonotype was counted at least ten times. This chain links TRBV12-3 or TRBV12-4 with TRBJ2-3, with D uncertain. Trimming removed 5 bases at V and 4 bases at J, with 19 bases between. The CDR3 sequence is 16 residues long. CDR3 residues: CASSKSLFRRADTQYF. CDR3 bases: TGTGCCAGCAGTAAATCCCTCTTTCGTCGCGCAGATACGCAGTATTTT.

This sequence joins TRBV13 and TRBJ2-2; tentatively, D is TRBD1 (5 bases). Germline values: CDR1 PRHDT, CDR2 FYEKMQ (reference sequence). Trimming stripped 5 bases from V and 2 bases from J, with 18 bases between. This CDR3 has 17 amino acids. The CDR3 nucleotides are TGTGCCAGCAGCCCCCGTTCGGCAGGGATAAACACCGGGGAGCTGTTTTTT. It encodes CASSPRSAGINTGELFF.

DNA of the CDR3: TGTGCCACCAGCAGTTGGAGCTTTTCCTCTGGAAACACCATATATTTT. This sequence encodes CATSSWSFSSGNTIYF. V gene TRBV15 combines with J gene TRBJ1-3; D is unresolved. V lost 3 bases and J 0 bases, leaving 12 bases between the germline ends. In germline, CDR1 is LNHNV, CDR2 YYDKDF (reference sequence). CDR3 length equals 16 residues.

This chain joins TRBV6-2 or TRBV6-3 and TRBJ2-3, with D uncertain. With 6 bases removed from V and 10 bases from J, the gap between germline ends came to 11 bases. The CDR3 has 11 residues. Germline V gives CDR1 MNHEY, CDR2 SVGEGT. The CDR3 reads CASSYHTAQYF. CDR3 DNA: TGTGCCAGCAGCTACCACACTGCGCAGTATTTT.

There are many counts of this clonotype. The gene calls are TRBV20-1 and TRBJ2-7, with 9 bases lining up with TRBD1. V shed 3 bases and J 5 bases; nucleotides not matched to a gene: 8. CDR3 size: 14 residues. Per the germline V gene, CDR1 is DFQATT and CDR2 is SNEGSKA (reference sequence). The CDR3 bases are TGCAGTGCTAGGATTTGGGACAGGGCCCACGAGCAGTACTTC. Translation gives CSARIWDRAHEQYF.

This clonotype was recorded many times. The chain combines TRBV2 with TRBJ2-1; 8 nucleotides agree with TRBD2. The CDR3 is made up of 14 amino acids. Germline CDR1 reads SNHLY; CDR2 reads FYNNEI. With 2 bases clipped from V and 3 bases from J, the junction kept 0 bases outside the gene matches. CDR3 DNA: TGTGCCAGCAGTGAACTAGCGGGCTACAATGAGCAGTTCTTC. As protein: CASSELAGYNEQFF.